A selection of T cell receptor beta chains follows, all from one sample in a study of blood T cells in healthy people across ages. One entry per CDR3 protein results from TCRdb running MiXCR on the 5' RACE reads. The sample shows around 1,000,000 distinct CDR3 sequences, approximately 25% of them seen only once. The data were also submitted as part of a second study, on T cells of mothers and their children.

Sequenced sample: blood. All receptors come from a girl aged 2-10 years in good health. Both conserved end residues are part of each CDR3. D genes are given only for firm matches. Only part of the rows carry a size: once, few, many, or a class if the clone is expanded.

size | D | J | V | CDR3 | DNA
. | TRBD1 | TRBJ1-2 | TRBV4-2 | CASSPLGQEGSDHGYTF | TGTGCCAGCAGCCCGTTGGGACAGGAAGGGAGTGATCATGGCTACACCTTC
. | TRBD1 | TRBJ2-2 | TRBV7-6 | CASSTVRLRQGAWSTGELFF | TGTGCCAGCAGCACAGTACGACTAAGACAGGGGGCTTGGTCGACCGGGGAGCTGTTTTTT
few | . | TRBJ1-1 | TRBV6-5 | CASQTLNTETFF | TGTGCCAGTCAGACACTTAACACTGAAACTTTCTTT
. | . | TRBJ2-6 | TRBV15 | CATSSRFSGGANVLTF | TGCGCCACCTCTAGCAGGTTTAGTGGTGGGGCCAACGTCCTGACTTTC
few | TRBD1 | TRBJ2-1 | TRBV7-3 | CASRMTGYNEQFF | TGTGCCAGCAGAATGACAGGGTACAATGAGCAGTTCTTC
. | . | TRBJ1-5 | TRBV2 | CASSEMGGHQPQHF | TGTGCCAGCAGTGAAATGGGGGGCCACCAGCCCCAGCATTTT
few | TRBD1 | TRBJ2-3 | TRBV7-9 | CASSPWGAGGKADTQYF | TGTGCCAGCAGCCCATGGGGGGCAGGGGGCAAGGCAGATACGCAGTATTTT
. | TRBD2 | TRBJ2-5 | TRBV4-2 | CASSQDSGRPKETQYF | TGTGCCAGCAGCCAAGATAGCGGGAGGCCAAAAGAGACCCAGTACTTC
. | . | TRBJ1-3 | TRBV12-3/TRBV12-4 | CASNRQSSGNTIYF | TGTGCCAGCAACCGACAGAGCTCTGGAAACACCATATATTTT
few | . | TRBJ2-5 | TRBV25-1 | CASSPQGGAWGETQYF | TGTGCCAGCAGTCCCCAAGGGGGTGCGTGGGGAGAGACCCAGTACTTC
. | . | TRBJ1-4 | TRBV12-3/TRBV12-4 | CASSFGRDRGGKLFF | TGTGCCAGCAGTTTCGGAAGGGACCGGGGGGGGAAACTGTTTTTT
few | . | TRBJ2-1 | TRBV12-3/TRBV12-4 | CASSLTPDNEQFF | TGTGCCAGCAGTTTGACGCCGGACAATGAGCAGTTCTTC
. | . | TRBJ1-1 | TRBV12-5 | CASGLKGVEAFF | TGTGCTAGTGGACTTAAGGGGGTAGAAGCTTTCTTT
few | TRBD1 | TRBJ1-3 | TRBV20-1 | CSATDRGRNTIYF | TGCAGTGCTACTGACAGGGGACGAAACACCATATATTTT
few | . | TRBJ2-7 | TRBV25-1 | CASSDTAGVAYEQYF | TGTGCCAGCAGCGACACAGCTGGGGTAGCCTACGAGCAGTACTTC
few | . | TRBJ1-2 | TRBV6-5 | CASSYESGGQKSEGYTF | TGTGCCAGCAGTTACGAGTCGGGGGGGCAGAAGTCGGAGGGCTACACCTTC